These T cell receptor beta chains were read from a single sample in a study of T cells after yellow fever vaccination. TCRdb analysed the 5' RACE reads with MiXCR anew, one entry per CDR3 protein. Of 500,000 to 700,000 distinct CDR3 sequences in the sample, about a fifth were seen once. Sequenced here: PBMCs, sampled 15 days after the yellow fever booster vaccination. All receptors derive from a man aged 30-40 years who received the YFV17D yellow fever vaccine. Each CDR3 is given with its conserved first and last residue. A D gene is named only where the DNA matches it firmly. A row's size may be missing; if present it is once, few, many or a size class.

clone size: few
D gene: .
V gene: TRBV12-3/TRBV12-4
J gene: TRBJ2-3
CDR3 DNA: TGTGCCAGCAGACGAGGGGCGTCGGTAGATACGCAGTATTTT
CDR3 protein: CASRRGASVDTQYF

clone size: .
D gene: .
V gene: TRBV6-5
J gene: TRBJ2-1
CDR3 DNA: TGTGCCAGCAGTTCTGACAGGAGCTCCTACAATGAGCAGTTCTTC
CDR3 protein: CASSSDRSSYNEQFF

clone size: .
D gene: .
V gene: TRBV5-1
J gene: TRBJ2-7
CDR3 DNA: TGCGCCAGCAGCCCCGGGAGTCACTACGAGCAGTACTTC
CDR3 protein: CASSPGSHYEQYF

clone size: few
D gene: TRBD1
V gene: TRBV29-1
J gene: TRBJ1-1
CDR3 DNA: TGCAGCGTTGCTACAGGGGGTACGAACACTGAAGCTTTCTTT
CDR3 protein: CSVATGGTNTEAFF

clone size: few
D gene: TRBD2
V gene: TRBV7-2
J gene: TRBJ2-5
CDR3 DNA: TGTGCCAGCAGCTATGGACTAGCGGGACAAGAGACCCAGTACTTC
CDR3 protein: CASSYGLAGQETQYF

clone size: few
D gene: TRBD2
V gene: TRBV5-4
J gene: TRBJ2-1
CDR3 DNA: TGTGCCAGCAGCTCTAGCGGGAGAGCCGGCTACAATGAGCAGTTCTTC
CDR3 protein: CASSSSGRAGYNEQFF

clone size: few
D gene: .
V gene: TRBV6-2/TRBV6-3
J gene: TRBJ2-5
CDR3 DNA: TGTGCCAGCAGTACCACACCGGGACTCCCAGAGACCCAGTACTTC
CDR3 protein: CASSTTPGLPETQYF

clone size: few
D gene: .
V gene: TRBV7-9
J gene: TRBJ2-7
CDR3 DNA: TGTGCCAGCAGCTTAGAGGGGTCAGTTGACGAGCAGTACTTC
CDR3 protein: CASSLEGSVDEQYF

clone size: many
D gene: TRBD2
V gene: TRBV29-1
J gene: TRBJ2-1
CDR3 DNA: TGCAGCGTTGAAGCCCTCCTAGCGGGAGTATCCTACAATGAGCAGTTCTTC
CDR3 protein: CSVEALLAGVSYNEQFF

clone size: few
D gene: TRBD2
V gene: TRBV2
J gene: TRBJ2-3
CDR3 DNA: TGTGCCAGCAGAACCAATCCCCGGACTAGCGGGAGTGCAGATACGCAGTATTTT
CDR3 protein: CASRTNPRTSGSADTQYF

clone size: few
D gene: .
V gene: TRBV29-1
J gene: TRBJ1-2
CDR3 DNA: TGCAGCGTAGGAAGCAGGACCTATGGCTACACCTTC
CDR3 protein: CSVGSRTYGYTF

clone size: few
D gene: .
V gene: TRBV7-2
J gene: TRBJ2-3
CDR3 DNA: TGTGCCAGCAGCTCAGGGGACACGGGGCGACATACGCAGTATTTT
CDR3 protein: CASSSGDTGRHTQYF

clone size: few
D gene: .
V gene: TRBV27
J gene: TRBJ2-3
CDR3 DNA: TGTGCCAGCAGTCAGGATCGGGATACGCAGTATTTT
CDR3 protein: CASSQDRDTQYF

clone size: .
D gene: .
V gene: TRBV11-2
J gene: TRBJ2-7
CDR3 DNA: TGTGCCAGCAGTCCTCCGGACTACCCGGCCTACGAGCAGTACTTC
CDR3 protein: CASSPPDYPAYEQYF

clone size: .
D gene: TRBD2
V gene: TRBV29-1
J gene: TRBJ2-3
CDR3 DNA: TGCAGCGTTGCACTAGCGCAAAGGACAGATACGCAGTATTTT
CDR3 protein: CSVALAQRTDTQYF

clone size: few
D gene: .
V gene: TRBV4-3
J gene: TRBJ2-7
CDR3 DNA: TGCGCCAGCAGCCAAGTTGGGAGTACCTACGAGCAGTACTTC
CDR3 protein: CASSQVGSTYEQYF

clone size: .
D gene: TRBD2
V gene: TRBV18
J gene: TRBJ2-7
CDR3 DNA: TGTGCCAGCTCACCGGACCTTTTCACTAGCGGGGTCTACGAGCAGTACTTC
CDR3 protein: CASSPDLFTSGVYEQYF

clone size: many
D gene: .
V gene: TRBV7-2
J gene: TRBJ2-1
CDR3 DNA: TGTGCCAGCAGCTTAGACCGGGGAGGCTACAATGAGCAGTTCTTC
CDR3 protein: CASSLDRGGYNEQFF

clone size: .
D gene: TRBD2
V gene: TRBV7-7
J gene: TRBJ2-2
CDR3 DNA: TGTGCGACGGCTAGCGGGAGGGCCGCCGGGGAGCTGTTTTTT
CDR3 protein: CATASGRAAGELFF

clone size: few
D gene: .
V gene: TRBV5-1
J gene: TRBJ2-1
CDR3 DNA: TGCGCCAGCAGCTCCGGGACGGCAACCTACAATGAGCAGTTCTTC
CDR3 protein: CASSSGTATYNEQFF

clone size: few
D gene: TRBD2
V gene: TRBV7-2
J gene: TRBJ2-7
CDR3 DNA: TGTGCCAGCAGCTTAAGGCGAGCGGGAGAGGGTGAGCAGTACTTC
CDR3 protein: CASSLRRAGEGEQYF

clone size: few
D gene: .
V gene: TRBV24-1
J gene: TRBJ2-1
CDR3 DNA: TGTGCCACCAGTAGAATCACTAGCAACATCAATGAGCAGTTCTTC
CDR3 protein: CATSRITSNINEQFF

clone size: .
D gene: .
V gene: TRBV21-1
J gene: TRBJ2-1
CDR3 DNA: TGTGCCAGCACCAATTATTGCGGGACTAGCGGGATCAGCCTACCCTACAATGAGCAGTTCTTC
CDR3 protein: CASTNYCGTSGISLPYNEQFF

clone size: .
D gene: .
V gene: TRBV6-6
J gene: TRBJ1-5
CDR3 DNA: TGTGCCAGCAGTTACTCGAACTCTCAGCCCCAGCATTTT
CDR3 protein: CASSYSNSQPQHF

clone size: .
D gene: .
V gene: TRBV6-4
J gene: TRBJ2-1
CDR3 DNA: TGTGCCAGCAGTGACTCGTTGCAAAATGAGCAGTTCTTC
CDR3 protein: CASSDSLQNEQFF

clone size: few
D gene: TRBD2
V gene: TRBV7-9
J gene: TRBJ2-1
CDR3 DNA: TGTGCCAGCAGCTTTGGCGGGGGATACAATGAGCAGTTCTTC
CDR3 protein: CASSFGGGYNEQFF

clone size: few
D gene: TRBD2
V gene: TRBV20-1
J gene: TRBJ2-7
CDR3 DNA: TGCAGTGCTAGCATCGCCCGCGGGAGTTCGTACGAGCAGTACTTC
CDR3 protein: CSASIARGSSYEQYF

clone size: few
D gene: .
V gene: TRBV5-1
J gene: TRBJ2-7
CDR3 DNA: TGCGCCAGCAGCTTGCGACAGCCCGGGACCTACGAGCAGTACTTC
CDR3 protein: CASSLRQPGTYEQYF

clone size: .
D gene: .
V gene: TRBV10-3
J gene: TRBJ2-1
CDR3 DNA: TGTGCCATCAGTGAGTCCCCTAGCGCCTACAATGAGCAGTTCTTC
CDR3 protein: CAISESPSAYNEQFF

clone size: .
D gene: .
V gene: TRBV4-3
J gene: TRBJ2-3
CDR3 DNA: TGCGCCAGCAGCCAAGAAGCTAGTCCCTTGCGCACAGATACGCAGTATTTT
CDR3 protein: CASSQEASPLRTDTQYF

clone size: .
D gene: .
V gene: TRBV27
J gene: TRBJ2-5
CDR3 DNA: TGTGCCAGCAGTCCGGGACTCCGGTTTATCGAAGAGACCCAGTACTTC
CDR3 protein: CASSPGLRFIEETQYF

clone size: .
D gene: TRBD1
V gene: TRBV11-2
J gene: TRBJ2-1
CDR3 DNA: TGTGCCAGCAGCTTCAGACAGGGGGCTCAAGATGAGCAGTTCTTC
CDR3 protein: CASSFRQGAQDEQFF

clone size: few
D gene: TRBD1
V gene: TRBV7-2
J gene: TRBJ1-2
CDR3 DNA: TGTGCCAGCAGCCCCGGGGACAGGGGCATTGTCTACACCTTC
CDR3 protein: CASSPGDRGIVYTF

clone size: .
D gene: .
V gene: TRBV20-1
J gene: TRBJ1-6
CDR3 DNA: TGCAGTGCTAGGCATGGCTCAGGACGGTATAATTCACCCCTCCACTTT
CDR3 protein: CSARHGSGRYNSPLHF

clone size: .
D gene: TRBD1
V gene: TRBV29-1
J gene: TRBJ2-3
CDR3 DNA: TGCAGCACCCGACAGGGGTCTGGGCTGACAGATACGCAGTATTTT
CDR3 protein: CSTRQGSGLTDTQYF

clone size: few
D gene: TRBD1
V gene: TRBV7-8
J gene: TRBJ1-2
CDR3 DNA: TGTGCCAGCAGCCGAGGACAGGGACCCTATGGCTACACCTTC
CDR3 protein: CASSRGQGPYGYTF

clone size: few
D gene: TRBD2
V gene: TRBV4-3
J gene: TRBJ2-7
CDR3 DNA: TGCGCCAGCAGCCTTTTTGTGGGAGGGCGCGAGCAGTACTTC
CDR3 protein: CASSLFVGGREQYF

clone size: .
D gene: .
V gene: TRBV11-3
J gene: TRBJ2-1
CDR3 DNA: TGTGCCAGCAGCTTAGGGGCTAGCAACAATGAGCAGTTCTTC
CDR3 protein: CASSLGASNNEQFF

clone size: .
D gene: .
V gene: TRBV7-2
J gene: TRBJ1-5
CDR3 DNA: TGTGCCAGCAGCTCTGTTGGACCGAATCAGCCCCAGCATTTT
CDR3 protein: CASSSVGPNQPQHF

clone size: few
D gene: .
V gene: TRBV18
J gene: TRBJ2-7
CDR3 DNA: TGTGCCAGCTCAACCGGGACTTCCTACGAGCAGTACTTC
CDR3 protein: CASSTGTSYEQYF

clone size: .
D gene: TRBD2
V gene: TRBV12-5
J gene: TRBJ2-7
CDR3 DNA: TGTGCTACCGGGAGGGGATACGAGCAGTACTTC
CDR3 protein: CATGRGYEQYF

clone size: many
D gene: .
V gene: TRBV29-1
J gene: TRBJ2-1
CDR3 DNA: TGCAGCGTTGCGGCGGGGGCTTACAATGAGCAGTTCTTC
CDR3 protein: CSVAAGAYNEQFF

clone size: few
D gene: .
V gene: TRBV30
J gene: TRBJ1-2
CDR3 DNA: TGTGCCTGGAGTTCCGGGACGGTGGCCGTTTGCACCTTC
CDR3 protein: CAWSSGTVAVCTF

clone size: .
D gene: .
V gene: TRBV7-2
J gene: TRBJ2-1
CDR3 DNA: TGTGCCAGCAGCCCATCTCCTGGCAGTGAGCAGTTCTTC
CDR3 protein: CASSPSPGSEQFF

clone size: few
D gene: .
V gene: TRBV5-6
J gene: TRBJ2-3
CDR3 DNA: TGTGCCAGCAGCTTGACCGGGACCTCAGATACGCAGTATTTT
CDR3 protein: CASSLTGTSDTQYF

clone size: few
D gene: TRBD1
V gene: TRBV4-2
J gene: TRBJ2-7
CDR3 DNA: TGTGCCAGCAGCCAAGAGGGGGCGGGACAGGCCTACGAGCAGTACTTC
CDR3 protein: CASSQEGAGQAYEQYF

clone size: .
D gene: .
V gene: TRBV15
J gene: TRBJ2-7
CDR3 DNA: TGTGCCACCAAGATGAGCAACTCCTACGAGCAGTACTTC
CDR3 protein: CATKMSNSYEQYF

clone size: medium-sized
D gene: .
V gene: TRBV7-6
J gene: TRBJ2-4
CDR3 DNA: TGTGCCAGCAGGCGCGCAGGGGCCCAGACCCTAGCCAAAAACATTCAGTACTTC
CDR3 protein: CASRRAGAQTLAKNIQYF